Listed below are T cell receptor beta chains from one sample, sequenced in a study of blood T cell repertoires in COVID-19. The table came from immunoSEQ multiplex PCR; TCRdb's copy has only in-frame clones and leaves some out. The repertoire holds over 250,000 clones, with 80% to 90% as singletons. Sequencing was carried out using PBMCs or T cells enriched from blood (not recorded which). The source of these receptors is a woman aged 25 to 45 who had recovered from COVID-19. CDR3s leave out the opening cysteine and the closing phenylalanine or tryptophan.

TRBV5-4 ASSASAWETQY
TRBV6-5 ASKEGTGDTQY
TRBV4-3 ASSQGTRGDTQY
TRBV7-9 ASRSNPDIEQY
TRBV30 AWSRQARGNEQF
TRBV4-3 ASSQDRGWTGELF
TRBV4-1 ASSLYPDQGEAF
TRBV27 ASRPQSGQGSSEQY
TRBV19 ASSSGGDYNEQF
TRBV3-1/TRBV3-2 ASSQDLVPRDKYGYT
TRBV25-1 ASSEYGVEQY
TRBV7-2 ASSSDTYQPQH
TRBV19 ATSQGDRGTNTEAF
TRBV7-6 ASSPQTGPGNTIY